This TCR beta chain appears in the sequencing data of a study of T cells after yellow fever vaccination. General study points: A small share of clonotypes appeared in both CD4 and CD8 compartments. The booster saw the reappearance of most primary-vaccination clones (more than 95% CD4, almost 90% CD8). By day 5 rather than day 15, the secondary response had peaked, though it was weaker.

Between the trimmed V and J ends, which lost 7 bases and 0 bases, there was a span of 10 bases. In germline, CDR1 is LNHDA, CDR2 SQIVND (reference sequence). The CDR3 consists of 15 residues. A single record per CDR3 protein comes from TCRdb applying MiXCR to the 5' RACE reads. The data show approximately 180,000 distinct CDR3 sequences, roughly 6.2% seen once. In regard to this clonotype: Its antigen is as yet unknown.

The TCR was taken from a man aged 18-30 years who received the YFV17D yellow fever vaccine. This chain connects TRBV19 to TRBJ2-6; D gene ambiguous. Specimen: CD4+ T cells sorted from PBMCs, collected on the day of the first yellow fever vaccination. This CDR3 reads CASTYRNSGANVLTF. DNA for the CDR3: TGTGCCAGTACCTATCGGAACTCTGGGGCCAACGTCCTGACTTTC.